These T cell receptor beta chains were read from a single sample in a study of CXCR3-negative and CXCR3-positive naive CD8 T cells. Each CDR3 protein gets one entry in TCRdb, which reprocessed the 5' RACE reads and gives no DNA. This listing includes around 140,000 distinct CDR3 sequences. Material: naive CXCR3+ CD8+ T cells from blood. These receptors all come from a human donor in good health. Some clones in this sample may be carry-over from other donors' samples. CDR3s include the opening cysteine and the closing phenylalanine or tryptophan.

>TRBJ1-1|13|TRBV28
CASTPETRSEAFF
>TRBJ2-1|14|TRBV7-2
CASSKTRPDNEQFF
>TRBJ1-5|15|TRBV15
CATSGGGFSNQPQHF
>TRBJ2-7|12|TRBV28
CASSLWGYEQYF
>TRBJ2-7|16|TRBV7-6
CASSPAGGRTSYEQYF
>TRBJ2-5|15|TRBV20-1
CSAREGQKNQETQYF
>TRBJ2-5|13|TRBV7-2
CASSLPGSETQYF
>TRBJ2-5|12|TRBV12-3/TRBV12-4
CASRTDQETQYF
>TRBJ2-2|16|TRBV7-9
CASSHPDTANTGELFF
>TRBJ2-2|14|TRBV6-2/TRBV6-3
CASTGQANTGELFF
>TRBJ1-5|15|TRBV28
CASQYRGNSNQPQHF
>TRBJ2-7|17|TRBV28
CASTKGRVTQLPYEQYF
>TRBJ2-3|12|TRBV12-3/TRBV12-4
CASSPRMDTQYF
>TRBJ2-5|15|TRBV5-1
CASSLGANGRETQYF
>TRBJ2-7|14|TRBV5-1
CASSLGGAFYEQYF
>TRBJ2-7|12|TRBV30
CAWSRTAYEQYF
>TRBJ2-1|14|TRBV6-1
CASTLVGGENEQFF
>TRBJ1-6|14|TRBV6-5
CASKPEQGRVPLHF
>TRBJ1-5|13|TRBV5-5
CASSGGGNQPQHF
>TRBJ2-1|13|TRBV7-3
CASSPDRGLEQFF
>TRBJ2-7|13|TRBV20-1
CSANAGHSYEQYF
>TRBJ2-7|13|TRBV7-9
CASSPRLGNEQYF
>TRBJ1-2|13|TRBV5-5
CASSLKGGYGYTF
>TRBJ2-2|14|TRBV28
CASSLHENTGELFF
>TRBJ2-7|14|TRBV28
CASAWDRGIDEQYF
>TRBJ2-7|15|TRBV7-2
CASSRPDGSSYEQYF
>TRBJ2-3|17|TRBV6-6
CASSYDQARQITDTQYF
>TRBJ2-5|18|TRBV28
CASRTDRLAGVLQETQYF
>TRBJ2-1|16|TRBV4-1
CASSQDGSPESRDGVF
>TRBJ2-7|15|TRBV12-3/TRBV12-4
CASAVSGGGSYEQYF
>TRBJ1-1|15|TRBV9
CASSDGPRGNTEAFF
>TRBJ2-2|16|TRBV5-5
CASSSRTSGSTGELFF
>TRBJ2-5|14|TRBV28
CASKSSGIGETQYF
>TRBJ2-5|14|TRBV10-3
CAISAGTSEETQYF
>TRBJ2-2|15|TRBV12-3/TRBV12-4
CASSGGQGFTGELFF
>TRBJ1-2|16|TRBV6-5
CASSPRRGREDYGYTF
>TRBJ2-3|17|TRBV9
CASSVFPGLAGADTQYF
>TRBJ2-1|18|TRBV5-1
CASSLGKLSISPYNEQFF
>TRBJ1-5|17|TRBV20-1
CSARIGTGEMANQPQHF
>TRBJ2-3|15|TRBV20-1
CSATLGSGGADTQYF
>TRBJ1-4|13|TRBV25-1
CASSVAVYEKLFF
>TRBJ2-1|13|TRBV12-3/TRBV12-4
CASSTPTNNEQFF
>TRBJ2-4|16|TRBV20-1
CSARDAGDVGKNIQYF
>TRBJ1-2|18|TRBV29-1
CSVLYSGERDSPNYGYTF
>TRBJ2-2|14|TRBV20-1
CSARDPSYTGELFF
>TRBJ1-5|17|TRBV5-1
CASSPGTGVHSNQPQHF
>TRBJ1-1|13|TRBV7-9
CASSLALGTEAFF
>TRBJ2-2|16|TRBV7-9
CASSLTGGGPTGELFF
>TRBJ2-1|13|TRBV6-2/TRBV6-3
CASSYGLHNKQFF
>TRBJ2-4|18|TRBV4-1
CASSQDTSAAWAKNIQYF
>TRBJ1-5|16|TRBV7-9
CASSPSGRGNNQPQHF
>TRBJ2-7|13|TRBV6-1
CATMSGLTPEQYF
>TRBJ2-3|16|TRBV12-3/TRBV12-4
CASSPLAGPLTDTQYF
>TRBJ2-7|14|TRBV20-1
CSARLAGGTYEQYF
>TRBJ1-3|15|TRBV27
CASSLTGTPGNTIYF
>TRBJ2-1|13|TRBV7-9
CASTKTSFNEQFF
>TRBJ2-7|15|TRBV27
CASSPQGSIIYEQYF
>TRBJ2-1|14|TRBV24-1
CATRDRDARDEQFF
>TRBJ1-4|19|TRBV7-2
CASSLIGPYGGSTNEKLFF